The source of this T cell receptor beta chain is a study of blood T cell repertoires in COVID-19. The CDR3 contains 14 residues. After removal of 1 base from V and 9 bases from J, the junction contained 6 bases not matched to a gene. Germline V gene lookup returns CDR1 LGHNA and CDR2 YSLEER. Here immunoSEQ multiplex PCR was the method, and the copy in TCRdb shows in-frame clones only, minus some. The table shows around 620,000 clones, with around 90% occurring only once. The sample consisted of peripheral blood. This receptor was identified in a woman aged 18-29 years with acute or convalescent COVID-19. The chain joins TRBV4-3 to TRBJ1-1, with 9 positions matching TRBD1. As DNA, the CDR3 is TGCGCCAGCAGCCAAGTCTTGGACAGGGGCAAAGCTTTCTTT. Its translation is CASSQVLDRGKAFF.